Below are 6 T cell receptor beta chains sequenced from a single sample in a study of radiotherapy plus CTLA-4 blockade in lung cancer. The method was immunoSEQ multiplex PCR; TCRdb's version includes in-frame clones alone and lacks a portion of them. Among 85,000 to 100,000 clones, around 90% were seen once, and the ten largest hold approximately 15%. The sample consisted of peripheral blood, taken from a patient treated with radiotherapy plus ipilimumab. The receptors were sampled from a human donor with non-small cell lung cancer that progressed on radiotherapy plus ipilimumab.

The chain combines TRBV11-2 with TRBJ2-7; perhaps TRBD2 as D (6 bases). V was shortened by 5 bases and J by 6 bases, with 17 bases between the two germline ends. CDR3 size: 14 residues. Germline CDR1 and CDR2: SGHAT and FQNNGV. The CDR3 here is CASSLSGGVGEQYF. The CDR3 coding sequence is TGTGCCAGCAGCCTCTCGGGCGGGGTGGGCGAGCAGTACTTC.

V is TRBV5-1 and J is TRBJ2-1; 15 bases fit TRBD2. This CDR3 comprises 16 residues. The V gene's germline CDR1 is SGHRS and CDR2 YFSETQ. With V trimmed by 3 bases and J by 6 bases, 4 bases remained unmatched. CDR3 coding DNA: TGCGCCAGCAGCTCCGGACTAGCGGGGGGGCCCAATGAGCAGTTCTTC. Protein: CASSSGLAGGPNEQFF. Filled out from reference TRBV5-1 and TRBJ2-1, the complete variable domain reads KAGVTQTPRYLIKTRGQQVTLSCSPISGHRSVSWYQQTPGQGLQFLFEYFSETQRNKGNFPGRFSGRQFSNSRSEMNVSTLELGDSALYLCASSSGLAGGPNEQFFGPGTRLTVL.

The CDR3 coding sequence is TGTGCCAGTTCGGGACAGGGGAATTCACCCCTCCACTTT. As protein: CASSGQGNSPLHF. The V gene is TRBV2, the J gene TRBJ1-6; TRBD1 matches 10 bases. Germline V gene data show CDR1 as SNHLY and CDR2 as FYNNEI. The CDR3 spans 13 residues. The J segment lost 7 bases and the V segment lost 9 bases, leaving 3 bases of the junction unmatched.

This clone was counted a single time. This chain connects TRBV23-1 to TRBJ1-5, with 7 bases lining up with TRBD1. TRBV23-1 has ORF status, its function being uncertain. V shed 7 bases, J shed 2 bases, and the junction held 5 bases outside the gene matches. This CDR3 spans 14 amino acids. The CDR3 nucleotides are TGCGCCAGCAAGTGGGGACAGCGCAATCAGCCCCAGCATTTT. Protein product: CASKWGQRNQPQHF.

The gene calls are TRBV2 and TRBJ2-1, with 14 bases aligning to TRBD2. The CDR3 loop spans 14 amino acids. V lost 7 bases to trimming and J lost 7 bases; unmatched junction nucleotides: 3. The germline CDR1 and CDR2 sequences are SNHLY and FYNNEI. CDR3 residues: CASTRTSGGNEQFF. The CDR3 coding sequence is TGTGCCAGCACCCGGACTAGCGGGGGGAATGAGCAGTTCTTC.

V and J are TRBV7-9 and TRBJ1-6, with D possibly TRBD1 on 5 matching bases. The CDR3 is 15 residues long. Trimming took 5 bases from V and 1 from J, leaving 9 bases between them. Germline CDR1 is SEHNR and CDR2 is FQNEAQ (reference sequence). CDR3 DNA: TGTGCCAGCAGCGCACAGGCTTCCTATAATTCACCCCTCCACTTT. Translated, it gives CASSAQASYNSPLHF.